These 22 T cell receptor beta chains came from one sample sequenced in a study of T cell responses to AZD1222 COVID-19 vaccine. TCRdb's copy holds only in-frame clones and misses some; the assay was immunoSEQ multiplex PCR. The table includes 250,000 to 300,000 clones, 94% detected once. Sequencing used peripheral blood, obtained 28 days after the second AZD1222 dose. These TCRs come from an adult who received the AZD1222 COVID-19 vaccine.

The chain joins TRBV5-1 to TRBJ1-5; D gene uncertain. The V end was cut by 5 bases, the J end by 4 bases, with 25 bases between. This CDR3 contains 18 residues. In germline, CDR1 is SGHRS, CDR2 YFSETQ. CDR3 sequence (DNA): TGCGCCAGCAGTGACCGAAAAGGGATCCGCTTAAGGAATCAGCCCCAGCATTTT. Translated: CASSDRKGIRLRNQPQHF.

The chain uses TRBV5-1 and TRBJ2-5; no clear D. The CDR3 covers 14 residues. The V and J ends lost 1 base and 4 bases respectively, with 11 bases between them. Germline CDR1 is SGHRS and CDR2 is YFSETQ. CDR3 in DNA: TGCGCCAGCAGCTTGTACGGCGTGCGAGAGACCCAGTACTTC. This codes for CASSLYGVRETQYF.

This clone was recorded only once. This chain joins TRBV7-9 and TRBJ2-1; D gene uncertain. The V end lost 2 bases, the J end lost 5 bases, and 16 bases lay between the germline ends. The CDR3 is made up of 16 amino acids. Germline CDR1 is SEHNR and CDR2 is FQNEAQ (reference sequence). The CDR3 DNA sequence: TGTGCCAGCAGCTTATTGGGCCAGATGGGAAACAATGAGCAGTTCTTC. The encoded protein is CASSLLGQMGNNEQFF.

CDR3 DNA sequence: TGTGCCAGCAGACGTCAGGGAGGCAATCAGCCCCAGCATTTT. Translating it yields CASRRQGGNQPQHF. The genes are TRBV6-5 and TRBJ1-5; D perhaps matches TRBD1 (5 bases). Trimming left V 6 bases short and J 2 bases short, with 11 bases between. The germline CDR1 and CDR2 sequences are MNHEY and SVGAGI. The CDR3 runs to 14 residues.

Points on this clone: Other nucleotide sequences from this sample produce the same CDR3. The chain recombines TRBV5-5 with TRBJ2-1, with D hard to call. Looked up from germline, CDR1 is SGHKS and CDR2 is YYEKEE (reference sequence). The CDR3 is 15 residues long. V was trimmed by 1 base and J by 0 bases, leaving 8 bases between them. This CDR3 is CASSLWGSSYNEQFF. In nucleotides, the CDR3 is TGTGCCAGCAGCTTGTGGGGATCCTCCTACAATGAGCAGTTCTTC.

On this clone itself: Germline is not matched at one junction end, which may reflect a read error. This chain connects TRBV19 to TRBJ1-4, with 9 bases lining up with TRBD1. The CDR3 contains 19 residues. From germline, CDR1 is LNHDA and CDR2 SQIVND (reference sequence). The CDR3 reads CASSLETGTGSPLSEKLFF. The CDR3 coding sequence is TGTGCCAGTAGTCTAGAGACCGGGACAGGGAGCCCCTTATCGGAAAAACTGTTTTTT. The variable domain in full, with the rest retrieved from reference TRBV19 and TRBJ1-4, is DGGITQSPKYLFRKEGQNVTLSCEQNLNHDAMYWYRQDPGQGLRLIYYSQIVNDFQKGDIAEGYSVSREKKESFPLTVTSAQKNPTAFYLCASSLETGTGSPLSEKLFFGSGTQLSVL.

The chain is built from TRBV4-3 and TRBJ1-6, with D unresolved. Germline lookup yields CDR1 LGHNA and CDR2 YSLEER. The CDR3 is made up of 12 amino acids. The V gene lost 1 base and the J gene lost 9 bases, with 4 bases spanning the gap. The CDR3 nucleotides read TGCGCCAGCAGCCAAGTAGGTTCACCCCTCCACTTT. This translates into CASSQVGSPLHF.

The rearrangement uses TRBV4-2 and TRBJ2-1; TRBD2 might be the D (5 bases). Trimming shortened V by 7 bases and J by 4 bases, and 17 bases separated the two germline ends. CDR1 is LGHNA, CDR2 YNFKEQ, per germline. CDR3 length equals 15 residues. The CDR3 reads CASMGNRGSYNEQFF. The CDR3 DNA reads TGTGCCAGCATGGGGAACCGAGGGAGTTACAATGAGCAGTTCTTC.

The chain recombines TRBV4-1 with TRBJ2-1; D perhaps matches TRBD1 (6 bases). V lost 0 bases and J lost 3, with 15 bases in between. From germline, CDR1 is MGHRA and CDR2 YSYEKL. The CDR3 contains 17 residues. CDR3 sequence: CASSQDPAGAFYNEQFF. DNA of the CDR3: TGCGCCAGCAGCCAAGATCCCGCAGGGGCTTTCTACAATGAGCAGTTCTTC.

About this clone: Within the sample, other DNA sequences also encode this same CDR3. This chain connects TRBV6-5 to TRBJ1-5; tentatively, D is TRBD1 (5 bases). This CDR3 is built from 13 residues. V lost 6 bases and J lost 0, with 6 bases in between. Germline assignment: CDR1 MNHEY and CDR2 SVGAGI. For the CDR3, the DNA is TGTGCCAGCAGCAGGGATAGCAATCAGCCCCAGCATTTT. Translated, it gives CASSRDSNQPQHF.

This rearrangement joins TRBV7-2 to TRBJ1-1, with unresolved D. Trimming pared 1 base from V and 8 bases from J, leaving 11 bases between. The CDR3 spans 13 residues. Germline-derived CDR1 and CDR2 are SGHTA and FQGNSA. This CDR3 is CASSLGRAAEAFF. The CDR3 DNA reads TGTGCCAGCAGCTTAGGCCGGGCGGCAGAAGCTTTCTTT.

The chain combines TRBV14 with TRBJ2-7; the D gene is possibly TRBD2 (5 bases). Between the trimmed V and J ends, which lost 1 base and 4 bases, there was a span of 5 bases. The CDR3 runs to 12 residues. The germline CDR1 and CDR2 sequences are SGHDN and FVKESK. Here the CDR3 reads CASSQGGYEQYF. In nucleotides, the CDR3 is TGTGCCAGCAGCCAAGGAGGGTACGAGCAGTACTTC.

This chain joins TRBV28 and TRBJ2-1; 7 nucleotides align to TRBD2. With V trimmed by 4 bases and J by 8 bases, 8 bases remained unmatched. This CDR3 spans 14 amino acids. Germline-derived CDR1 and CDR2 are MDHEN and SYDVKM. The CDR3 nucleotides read TGTGCCAGCAGTTGGGGGGGGAGGTCGGATGAGCAGTTCTTC. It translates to CASSWGGRSDEQFF.

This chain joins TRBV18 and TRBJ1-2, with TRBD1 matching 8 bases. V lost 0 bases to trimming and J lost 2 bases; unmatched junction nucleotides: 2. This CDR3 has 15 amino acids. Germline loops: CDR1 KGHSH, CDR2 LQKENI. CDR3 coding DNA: TGTGCCAGCTCACCACCGACAGGGGACAACTATGGCTACACCTTC. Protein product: CASSPPTGDNYGYTF.

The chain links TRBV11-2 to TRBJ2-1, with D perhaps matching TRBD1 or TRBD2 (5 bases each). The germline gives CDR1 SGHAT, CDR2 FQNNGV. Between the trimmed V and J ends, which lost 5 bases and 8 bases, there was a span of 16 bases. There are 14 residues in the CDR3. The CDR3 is CASSTGRGGHEQFF. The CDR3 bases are TGTGCCAGCAGCACAGGACGGGGTGGCCATGAGCAGTTCTTC.

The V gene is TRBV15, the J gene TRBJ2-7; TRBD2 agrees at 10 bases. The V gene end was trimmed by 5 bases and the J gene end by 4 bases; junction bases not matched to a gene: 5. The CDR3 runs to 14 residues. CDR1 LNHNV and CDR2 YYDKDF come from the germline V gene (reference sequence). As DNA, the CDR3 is TGTGCCACCAGCGGCGGTAGCGGGAGGTACGAGCAGTACTTC. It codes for CATSGGSGRYEQYF.

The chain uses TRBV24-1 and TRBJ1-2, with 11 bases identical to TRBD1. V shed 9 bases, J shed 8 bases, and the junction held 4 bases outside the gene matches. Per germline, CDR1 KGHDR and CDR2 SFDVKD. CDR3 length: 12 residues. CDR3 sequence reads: CATADRGRGYTF. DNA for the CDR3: TGTGCCACCGCGGACAGGGGGCGAGGCTACACCTTC.

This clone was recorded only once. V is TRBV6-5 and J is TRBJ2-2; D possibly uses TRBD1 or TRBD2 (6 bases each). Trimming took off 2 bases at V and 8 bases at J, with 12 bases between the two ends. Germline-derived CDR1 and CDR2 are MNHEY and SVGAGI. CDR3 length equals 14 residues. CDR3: CASSYPGARGELFF. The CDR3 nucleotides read TGTGCCAGCAGTTACCCGGGGGCGAGAGGGGAGCTGTTTTTT.

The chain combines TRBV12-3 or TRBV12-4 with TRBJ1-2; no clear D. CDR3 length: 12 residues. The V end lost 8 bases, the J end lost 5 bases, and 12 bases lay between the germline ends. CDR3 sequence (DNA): TGTGCCAGCCGAAACGGGATTTATGGCTACACCTTC. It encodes CASRNGIYGYTF.

This CDR3 is CASSISGTSGGGKTQYF. CDR3 DNA: TGTGCCAGCAGCATATCCGGGACTAGCGGGGGGGGAAAGACCCAGTACTTC. V and J are TRBV3-1 (or the pseudogene TRBV3-2) and TRBJ2-5; 16 bases are a match to TRBD2. Losses at the gene ends were 5 bases for V and 6 bases for J; bases not matched to a gene: 9. The CDR3 is 17 amino acids. Germline lookup yields CDR1 LGHDT and CDR2 YNNKEL (reference sequence).

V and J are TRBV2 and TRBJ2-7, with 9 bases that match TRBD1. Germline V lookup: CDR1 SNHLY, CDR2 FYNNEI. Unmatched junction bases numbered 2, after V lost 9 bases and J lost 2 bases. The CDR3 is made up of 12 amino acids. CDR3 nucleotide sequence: TGTGCCAGGGGACAGGGCCCCTACGAGCAGTACTTC. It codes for CARGQGPYEQYF.

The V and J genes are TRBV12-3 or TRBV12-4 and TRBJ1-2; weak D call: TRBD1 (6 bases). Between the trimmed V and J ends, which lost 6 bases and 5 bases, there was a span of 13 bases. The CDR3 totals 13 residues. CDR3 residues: CASSAGRGYGYTF. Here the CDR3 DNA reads TGTGCCAGCAGCGCAGGCAGGGGATATGGCTACACCTTC.